Presented here are 20 T cell receptor beta chains from one specimen sequenced in a study of T cells after yellow fever vaccination. TCRdb used MiXCR to reprocess the 5' RACE reads, holding one entry per CDR3 protein. This sample has some 340,000 distinct CDR3 sequences, with 4.1% found just once. The sequenced sample was PBMCs, obtained 5 days after the yellow fever booster vaccination. The receptors stem from a man between 18 and 35 years old who received the YFV17D yellow fever vaccine.

Ten or more counts support this clonotype. The chain couples TRBV28 to TRBJ1-5, with D possibly being TRBD1 (5 bases). Trimming cost V 6 bases and J 0 bases, with 9 bases left between them. The CDR3 has 14 amino acids. CDR1 is MDHEN and CDR2 is SYDVKM in the germline V gene. CDR3 DNA: TGTGCCAGCAGCCCGACAGCTAGCAATCAGCCCCAGCATTTT. It codes for CASSPTASNQPQHF.

This clonotype was counted a few times. V is TRBV4-3 and J is TRBJ2-2, with D hard to call. Trimming took off 0 bases at V and 5 bases at J, with 7 bases between the two ends. The V gene's germline CDR1 is LGHNA and CDR2 YSLEER. This CDR3 contains 14 residues. CDR3 region: CASSQDGLTGELFF. The DNA of the CDR3 is TGCGCCAGCAGCCAAGACGGGTTAACCGGGGAGCTGTTTTTT.

The rearrangement links TRBV7-8 to TRBJ2-7; TRBD1 might be the D (6 bases). Germline loops: CDR1 SGHVS, CDR2 FQNEAQ. CDR3 size: 17 residues. V lost 5 bases and J 0 bases, leaving 20 bases between the germline ends. CDR3 sequence: CASSNPSSWTASYEQYF. CDR3 in DNA: TGTGCCAGCAGCAACCCCTCTTCGTGGACAGCCTCCTACGAGCAGTACTTC.

In DNA form, the CDR3 reads TGTGCCAGCAACATCGACAGGGCCGACACCGGGGAGCTGTTTTTT. Its translation: CASNIDRADTGELFF. The chain employs TRBV6-6 and TRBJ2-2, with 7 bases aligning to TRBD1. Germline V lookup: CDR1 MNHNY, CDR2 SVGAGI (reference sequence). Germline trimming cut 7 bases from V and 3 bases from J; bases unmatched to any gene: 8. CDR3 size: 15 residues.

This clonotype was observed a handful of times. V is TRBV10-1 and J is TRBJ2-7; 8 bases agree with TRBD1. CDR3 size: 15 residues. Looked up from germline, CDR1 is WNHNN and CDR2 is SYGVQD (reference sequence). The V segment lost 5 bases and the J segment 4 bases; nucleotides outside the gene matches: 10. CDR3 sequence (DNA): TGCGCCAGCAGTCCCCGCAGGGGGCTGTCGTACGAGCAGTACTTC. Protein sequence: CASSPRRGLSYEQYF.

This clonotype was seen ten or more times. The CDR3 reads CASTRTGTRTGELFF. The CDR3 DNA reads TGTGCCAGCACCCGGACAGGGACTCGCACCGGGGAGCTGTTTTTT. The chain links TRBV12-3 or TRBV12-4 to TRBJ2-2; 8 bases line up with TRBD1. The CDR3 runs to 15 residues. V was clipped by 7 bases and J by 4 bases; unmatched bases: 8.

This clonotype was detected a few times. The rearrangement links TRBV6-1 to TRBJ2-1; D is unresolved. The V end lost 3 bases, the J end lost 4 bases, and 7 bases lay between the germline ends. The CDR3 spans 13 residues. CDR1 is MNHNS and CDR2 is SASEGT in the germline V gene. CDR3 DNA sequence: TGTGCCAGCAGTGATAACGGGTACAATGAGCAGTTCTTC. Translated: CASSDNGYNEQFF.

This clonotype was seen a few times. V usage is TRBV19 and J usage is TRBJ2-2, with TRBD1 matching 8 bases. This CDR3 region has 15 residues. V shed 1 base and J 6 bases; nucleotides not matched to a gene: 4. CDR1 is LNHDA and CDR2 is SQIVND in the germline V gene (reference sequence). The CDR3 sequence is CASSIAGGNSGELFF. CDR3 DNA: TGTGCCAGTAGTATAGCAGGGGGCAATTCCGGGGAGCTGTTTTTT.

This clonotype was counted many times. Compared with germline, one end of the junction differs, possibly owing to a read error. The chain combines TRBV5-8 with TRBJ1-4; unclear D gene. The germline V gene encodes CDR1 SGHTS and CDR2 YDEGEE. The CDR3 sequence is 10 residues long. The CDR3 region is CASSLKGGRF. The CDR3 region has the DNA TGTGCCAGCAGCTTAAAGGGAGGTCGTTTT.

This clonotype was counted many times. V is TRBV7-2 and J is TRBJ1-1, with D possibly TRBD1 on 5 matching bases. From germline, CDR1 is SGHTA and CDR2 FQGNSA. V lost 0 bases to trimming and J lost 1 base, with 15 bases between them. The CDR3 sequence is 17 residues long. The CDR3 DNA follows: TGTGCCAGCAGCTTAGCGCGAAAGGGGAGGGCGAACACTGAAGCTTTCTTT. This sequence encodes CASSLARKGRANTEAFF.

This clonotype has a handful of counts. V gene TRBV7-6 combines with J gene TRBJ2-3, with no clear D. Looked up from germline, CDR1 is SGHVS and CDR2 is FNYEAQ. The CDR3 totals 14 residues. The V end was cut by 0 bases, the J end by 4 bases, with 8 bases between. The CDR3: CASSLANEADTQYF. CDR3 coding DNA: TGTGCCAGCAGCTTAGCTAACGAGGCAGATACGCAGTATTTT. The variable domain in full, with the rest retrieved from reference TRBV7-6 and TRBJ2-3, is GAGVSQSPRYKVTKRGQDVALRCDPISGHVSLYWYRQALGQGPEFLTYFNYEAQQDKSGLPNDRFSAERPEGSISTLTIQRTEQRDSAMYRCASSLANEADTQYFGPGTRLTVL.

This clonotype has a handful of counts. This chain connects TRBV29-1 to TRBJ1-2; D gene ambiguous. With 4 bases removed from V and 7 bases from J, the gap between germline ends came to 4 bases. There are 9 residues in the CDR3. The germline V gene has CDR1 SQVTM and CDR2 ANQGSEA. In DNA, the CDR3 is TGCAGCGTTGGAGGTGGCTACACCTTC. Translation: CSVGGGYTF. Filled out from reference TRBV29-1 and TRBJ1-2, the complete variable domain reads SAVISQKPSRDICQRGTSLTIQCQVDSQVTMMFWYRQQPGQSLTLIATANQGSEATYESGFVIDKFPISRPNLTFSTLTVSNMSPEDSSIYLCSVGGGYTFGSGTRLTVV.

The gene calls are TRBV6-2 or TRBV6-3 and TRBJ2-1, with D hard to call. This CDR3 region has 13 residues. V lost 8 bases and J lost 2, with 10 bases in between. Germline V gives CDR1 MNHEY, CDR2 SVGEGT. DNA of the CDR3: TGTGCCAGCGTAACGGCCCCCTACAATGAGCAGTTCTTC. Protein: CASVTAPYNEQFF.

This clonotype has more than one count but fewer than ten. This chain joins TRBV7-2 and TRBJ1-2; 9 nucleotides line up with TRBD1. CDR1 is SGHTA and CDR2 is FQGNSA in the germline V gene. V shed 6 bases, J shed 2 bases, and the junction held 1 base outside the gene matches. There are 13 residues in the CDR3. The CDR3 DNA follows: TGTGCCAGCAGACAGGGGGCGAACTATGGCTACACCTTC. Protein: CASRQGANYGYTF.

This clonotype came up many times. J is TRBJ2-2 and V is TRBV24-1; D uncertain. Germline V gives CDR1 KGHDR, CDR2 SFDVKD. The ends were cut back, 8 bases at V and 1 base at J, with 7 bases in the middle. The CDR3 spans 13 residues. Here the CDR3 reads CATMHKNTGELFF. The CDR3 nucleotides read TGTGCCACCATGCACAAGAACACCGGGGAGCTGTTTTTT.

The V call is TRBV5-6, the J call TRBJ2-7; 8 bases align to TRBD1. The CDR3 contains 15 residues. V gave up 4 bases and J gave up 0 bases; unmatched junction bases: 6. Germline CDR1 is SGHDT and CDR2 is YYEEEE. CDR3 sequence reads: CASSAQGGLSYEQYV. The CDR3 DNA reads TGTGCCAGCAGCGCACAGGGGGGACTCTCCTACGAGCAGTACGTC.

There are a few counts of this clonotype. The chain combines TRBV5-1 with TRBJ1-2, with D possibly being TRBD1 (6 bases). Trimming shortened V by 3 bases and J by 8 bases, and 11 bases separated the two germline ends. The CDR3 covers 12 residues. Per germline, CDR1 SGHRS and CDR2 YFSETQ. As DNA, the CDR3 is TGCGCCAGCAGCTGGGGGACATTGGGCTACACCTTC. It yields the protein CASSWGTLGYTF.

As to this clonotype: One end of the junction is discordant with germline, which a read error may explain. The V call is TRBV19, the J call TRBJ2-2; D might be TRBD2 (7 bases). This CDR3 is built from 15 residues. Per germline, CDR1 LNHDA and CDR2 SQIVND (reference sequence). The CDR3 sequence: CATARGAGDTVELFF. CDR3 DNA sequence: TGTGCCACCGCCCGGGGGGCAGGGGACACCGTGGAGCTGTTTTTT.

This clonotype showed up many times. The rearrangement uses TRBV27 and TRBJ1-2, with a possible D match to TRBD1 (6 bases). Germline loops: CDR1 MNHEY, CDR2 SMNVEV (reference sequence). This CDR3 comprises 14 residues. V was trimmed by 5 bases and J by 4 bases, leaving 14 bases between them. This CDR3 reads CASSPQGSGYGYTF. In nucleotides, the CDR3 is TGTGCCAGCAGTCCACAGGGCTCGGGCTATGGCTACACCTTC.

There are many counts of this clonotype. This chain uses TRBV6-4 with TRBJ2-3; TRBD1 matches at 10 bases. V lost 2 bases, J lost 4 bases, and 0 bases stayed unmatched. The length of the CDR3 is 14 residues. Germline loops: CDR1 MRHNA, CDR2 SNTAGT. The CDR3 DNA sequence: TGTGCCAGCAGTGACGGACAGGGGGCAGATACGCAGTATTTT. As protein: CASSDGQGADTQYF.